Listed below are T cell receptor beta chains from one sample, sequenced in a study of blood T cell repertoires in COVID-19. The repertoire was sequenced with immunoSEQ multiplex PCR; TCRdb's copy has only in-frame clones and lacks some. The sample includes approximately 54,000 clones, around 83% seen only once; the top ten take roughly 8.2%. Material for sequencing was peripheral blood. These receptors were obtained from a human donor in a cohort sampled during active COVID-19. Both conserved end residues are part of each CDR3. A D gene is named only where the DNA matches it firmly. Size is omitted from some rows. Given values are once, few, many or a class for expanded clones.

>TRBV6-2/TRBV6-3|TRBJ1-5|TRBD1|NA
TGTGCCAGCAGCCTAGACAGGGTAGGTCAGCCCCAGCATTTT
CASSLDRVGQPQHF
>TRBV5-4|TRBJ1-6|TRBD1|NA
TGTGCCAGCAGCGAGACAGGGACGAATTCACCCCTCCACTTT
CASSETGTNSPLHF
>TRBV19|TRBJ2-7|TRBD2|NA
TGTGCCAGTAGTCAGACTAGCGGGAGGGCCAAAAGGTCCTCCTACGAGCAGTACTTC
CASSQTSGRAKRSSYEQYF
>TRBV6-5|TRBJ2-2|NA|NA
TGTGCCAGCACTTCAGGGCAAGTAGGAACCGGGGAGCTGTTTTTT
CASTSGQVGTGELFF
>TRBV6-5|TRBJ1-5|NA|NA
TGTGCCAGCAGTTTGAAGGAGGTGGTCGGCAATCAGCCCCAGCATTTT
CASSLKEVVGNQPQHF
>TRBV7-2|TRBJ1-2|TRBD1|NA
TGTGCCAGCAGCTTAGCGGGACAGCCTAGTGGCTACACCTTC
CASSLAGQPSGYTF
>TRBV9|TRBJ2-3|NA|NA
TGTGCCGGATCCCCCGGAGGTGGAGATACGCAGTATTTT
CAGSPGGGDTQYF
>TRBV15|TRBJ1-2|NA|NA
TGTGCCACCAGCAGAGAACAGGGAGCCTATGGCTACACCTTC
CATSREQGAYGYTF
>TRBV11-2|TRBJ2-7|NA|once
TGTGCCAGCAGCTCAACCAGAGAGGGTCACGAGCAGTACTTC
CASSSTREGHEQYF
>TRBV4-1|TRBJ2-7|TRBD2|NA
TGCGCCAGCAGCCCCGGGGGTGGCAGAGGACTAGCGGGAGGTTACTACGAGCAGTACTTC
CASSPGGGRGLAGGYYEQYF
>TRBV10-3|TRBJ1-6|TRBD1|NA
TGTGCCATCAGTGAGTCGAAGACAGGGGGCGAAAGCTCCTATAATTCACCCCTCCACTTT
CAISESKTGGESSYNSPLHF
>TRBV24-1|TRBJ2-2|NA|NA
TGTGCCACCAGTGGCACCTCGAAAGCGCCCTACACCGGGGAGCTGTTTTTT
CATSGTSKAPYTGELFF
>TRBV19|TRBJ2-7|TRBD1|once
TGTGCCAGCAGACGACAGGGAAGCTCCTACGAGCAGTACTTC
CASRRQGSSYEQYF
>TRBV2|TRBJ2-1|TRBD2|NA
TGTGCCAGCAGCCAACACGGGACTAGCGGGACCAACAATGAGCAGTTCTTC
CASSQHGTSGTNNEQFF
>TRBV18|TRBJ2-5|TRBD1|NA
TGTGCCAGCTCTCCTTCGGACAGGGACCAAGAGACCCAGTACTTC
CASSPSDRDQETQYF
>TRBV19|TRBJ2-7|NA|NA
TGTGCCAGTAGTATAGGGGGCTCAGGGGTCTACGAGCAGTACTTC
CASSIGGSGVYEQYF
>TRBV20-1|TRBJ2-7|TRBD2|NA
TGCAGTGCTAGTTCCGGGACTACATCCTACGAGCAGTACTTC
CSASSGTTSYEQYF
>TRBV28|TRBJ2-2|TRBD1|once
TGTGCCAGCAGCATCGGGACAGGGGACACCGGGGAGCTGTTTTTT
CASSIGTGDTGELFF
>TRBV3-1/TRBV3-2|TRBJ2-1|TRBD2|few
TGTGCCAGCAGCCGCCGACTAGCGGGAGACTACAATGAGCAGTTCTTC
CASSRRLAGDYNEQFF
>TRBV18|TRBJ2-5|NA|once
TGTGCCAGCTCACCCCTAGCTGGAGAGACCCAGTACTTC
CASSPLAGETQYF
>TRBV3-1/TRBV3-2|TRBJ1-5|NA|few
TGTGCCAGCAGCCTCAGGGATGATCAGCCCCAGCATTTT
CASSLRDDQPQHF